A selection of T cell receptor beta chains follows, all from one sample in a study of T-cell memory formation after mild COVID-19. MiXCR, applied by TCRdb to the 5' RACE reads, yields one record per CDR3 protein. There are 110,000 to 150,000 distinct CDR3 sequences in the sample; around 25% occur only once, and roughly 24% lies in the top ten. Specimen: PBMCs or a T cell subset sorted from them (not recorded which). The receptor set was obtained from an adult woman who had mild COVID-19 (a few samples of this study predate the infection). Cell type and time point are not known. Both conserved end residues are trimmed from each CDR3. Fields, in order: CDR3 protein, V gene.

ASSLGWTSYGYT	TRBV5-1
ASSAGDVAYEQY	TRBV9
ASSVGTGAKTEAF	TRBV9
ASSDLLQRGGETQY	TRBV4-2
ASIERRETDTQY	TRBV10-2
ASSSTRLANEQF	TRBV7-2
ASSLFAQGAGYGYT	TRBV27
ASSDPTGGETQY	TRBV9
ASSSGQGVHNEQF	TRBV5-5
ASSQGALGLAGETDTQY	TRBV3-1
ASGRTGIGAF	TRBV6-1
ASSVYGGTGGTEAF	TRBV7-8
ASSLALTSGRYNEQF	TRBV7-8
ASSVSPGLDTMDEQF	TRBV9
ASSWGAEQY	TRBV27
ASSQDPYSGANVLT	TRBV4-1